One TCR beta chain is described in this entry. The data were taken from a study of blood T cell repertoires in COVID-19. Study-level background: Donors in the United States, Italy and Spain gave samples during acute or convalescent COVID-19.

In the source study's methods: Cell counts per sample came from amplifying reference gene primers. The protocol was immunoSEQ multiplex PCR, while the TCRdb copy is restricted to in-frame clones and leaves out a portion. The V and J calls and the clone size are those of that table, but D and trimming were determined from the DNA. Of about 180,000 clones in the sample, 87% were seen once. This CDR3 is built from 13 residues. V gave up 5 bases and J gave up 6 bases, with 9 bases separating them. CDR1 is SGHRS, CDR2 YFSETQ, per germline. In terms of age and location, participants ranged from roughly 18 to 100 years and lived in fewer than 30 US areas. Cohorts were based on clinical histories the participants reported.

The V and J genes are TRBV5-1 and TRBJ1-6; D gene unclear. This TCR came from a human donor with acute COVID-19. The donor label of this sample is uncertain. The sample was PBMCs or T cells enriched from blood (not recorded which). DNA of the CDR3: TGCGCCAGCAGTCGGGTCGGTAATTCACCCCTCCACTTT. This codes for CASSRVGNSPLHF.